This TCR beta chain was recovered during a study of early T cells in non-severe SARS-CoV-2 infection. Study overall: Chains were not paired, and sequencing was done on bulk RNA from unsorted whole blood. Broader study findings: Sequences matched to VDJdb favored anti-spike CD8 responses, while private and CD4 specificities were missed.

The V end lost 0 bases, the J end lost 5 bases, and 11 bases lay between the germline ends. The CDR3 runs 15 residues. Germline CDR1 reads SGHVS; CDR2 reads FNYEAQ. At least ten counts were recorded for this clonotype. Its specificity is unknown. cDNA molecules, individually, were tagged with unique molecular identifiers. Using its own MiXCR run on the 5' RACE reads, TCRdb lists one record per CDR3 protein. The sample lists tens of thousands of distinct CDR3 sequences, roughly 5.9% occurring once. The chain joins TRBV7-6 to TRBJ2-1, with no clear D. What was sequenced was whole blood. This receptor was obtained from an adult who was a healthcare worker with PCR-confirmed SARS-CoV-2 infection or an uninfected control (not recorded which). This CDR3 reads CASSLATDVHNEQFF. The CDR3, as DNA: TGTGCCAGCAGCTTAGCCACGGACGTGCACAATGAGCAGTTCTTC.